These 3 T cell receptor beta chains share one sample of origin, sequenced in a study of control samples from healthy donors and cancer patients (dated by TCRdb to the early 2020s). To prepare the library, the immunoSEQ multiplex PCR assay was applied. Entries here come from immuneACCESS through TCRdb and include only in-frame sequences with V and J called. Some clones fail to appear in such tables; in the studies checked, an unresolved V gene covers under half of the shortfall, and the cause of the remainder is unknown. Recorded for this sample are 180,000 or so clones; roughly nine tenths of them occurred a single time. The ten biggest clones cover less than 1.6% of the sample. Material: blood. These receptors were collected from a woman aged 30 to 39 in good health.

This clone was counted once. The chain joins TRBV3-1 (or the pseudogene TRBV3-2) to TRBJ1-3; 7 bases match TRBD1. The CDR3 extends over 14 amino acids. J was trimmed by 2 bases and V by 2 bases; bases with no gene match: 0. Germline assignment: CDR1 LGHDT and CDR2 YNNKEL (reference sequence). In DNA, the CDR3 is TGTGCCAGCAGCCAACAGGGGGCTGGAAACACCATATATTTT. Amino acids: CASSQQGAGNTIYF.

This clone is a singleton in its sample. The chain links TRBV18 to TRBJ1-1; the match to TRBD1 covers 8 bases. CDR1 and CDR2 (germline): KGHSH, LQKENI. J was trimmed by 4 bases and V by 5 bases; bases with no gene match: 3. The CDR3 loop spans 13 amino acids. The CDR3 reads CASSTGQGTEAFF. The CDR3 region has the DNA TGTGCCAGCTCAACCGGACAGGGCACTGAAGCTTTCTTT.

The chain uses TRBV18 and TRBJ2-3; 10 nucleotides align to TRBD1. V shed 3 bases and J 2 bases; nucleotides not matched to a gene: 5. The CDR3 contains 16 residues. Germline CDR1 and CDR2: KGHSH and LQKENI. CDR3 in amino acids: CASSPGQGIATDTQYF. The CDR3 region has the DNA TGTGCCAGCTCACCGGGACAGGGGATTGCCACAGATACGCAGTATTTT.